This is a list of T cell receptor beta chains from one sample in a study of shared clonotypes between healthy human individuals. Clones were read by immunoSEQ multiplex PCR, and TCRdb kept only the in-frame ones, dropping some. The table has some 1 million clones, 70% to 80% seen once. Sequenced input: memory CD4+ T cells sorted from blood. The receptors derive from a man aged 18 to 29 in good health. CDR3s include the opening cysteine and the closing phenylalanine or tryptophan. D genes are given only for firm matches. Only some rows state a clone size, as once, few, many or a class for expanded clones.

v_call,j_call,d_call,clone_size,cdr3_aa,cdr3_nt
TRBV19,TRBJ1-3,NA,NA,CASSVSATGTTGNTIYF,TGTGCCAGTAGTGTCAGCGCCACCGGGACTACGGGAAACACCATATATTTT
TRBV5-1,TRBJ1-1,NA,NA,CASSWGDSEAFF,TGCGCCAGCAGCTGGGGGGATTCTGAAGCTTTCTTT
TRBV11-2,TRBJ1-1,NA,NA,CASSPSGGMNTEAFF,TGTGCCAGCAGCCCCTCGGGAGGGATGAACACTGAAGCTTTCTTT
TRBV10-2,TRBJ2-1,NA,NA,CASSDLTEQFF,TGCGCCAGCAGTGATTTGACTGAGCAGTTCTTC
TRBV4-1,TRBJ1-6,TRBD1,NA,CASSLGQGYNSPLHF,TGCGCCAGCAGCCTTGGACAGGGATATAATTCACCCCTCCACTTT
TRBV2,TRBJ2-6,NA,NA,CASSSEAPISGANVLTF,TGTGCCAGCAGTTCGGAGGCCCCCATCTCTGGGGCCAACGTCCTGACTTTC
TRBV19,TRBJ1-1,TRBD1,NA,CASSSESDRGQVYTEAFF,TGTGCCAGTAGTAGCGAATCGGACAGGGGGCAAGTATACACTGAAGCTTTCTTT
TRBV6-6,TRBJ2-4,NA,NA,CATSGAENIQYF,TGTGCCACCTCCGGGGCTGAAAACATTCAGTACTTC
TRBV6-5,TRBJ2-2,TRBD2,NA,CASSLRREDTGELFF,TGTGCCAGCAGTTTACGGCGGGAGGACACCGGGGAGCTGTTTTTT
TRBV18,TRBJ2-3,TRBD1,NA,CASSPGTALGDTQYF,TGTGCCAGCTCACCTGGGACAGCACTGGGGGATACGCAGTATTTT
TRBV28,TRBJ2-5,NA,NA,CASSPIRTWAQETQYF,TGTGCCAGCAGTCCGATTAGGACCTGGGCCCAAGAGACCCAGTACTTC
TRBV5-1,TRBJ2-1,TRBD2,NA,CASSLAPRGDYNEQFF,TGCGCCAGCAGCTTGGCCCCGCGGGGGGATTACAATGAGCAGTTCTTC
TRBV7-2,TRBJ2-5,NA,once,CASSLVATAIQETQYF,TGTGCCAGCAGCTTAGTGGCTACTGCCATCCAAGAGACCCAGTACTTC
TRBV5-1,TRBJ2-1,TRBD1,NA,CASSSGQGDHEQFF,TGCGCCAGCAGCTCCGGACAGGGGGATCATGAGCAGTTCTTC
TRBV18,TRBJ1-4,NA,NA,CASSPQPPGAGEKLFF,TGTGCCAGCTCCCCTCAGCCGCCAGGGGCAGGTGAAAAACTGTTTTTT
TRBV11-2,TRBJ2-5,NA,NA,CASSPRDKRQETQYF,TGTGCCAGCAGCCCGCGGGACAAACGACAAGAGACCCAGTACTTC
TRBV7-2,TRBJ2-5,NA,NA,CASSVLGSGAQETQYF,TGTGCCAGCAGCGTCCTAGGGAGTGGGGCCCAAGAGACCCAGTACTTC
TRBV4-1,TRBJ2-7,NA,NA,CASSQDPGGVYEQYF,TGCGCCAGCAGCCAAGATCCCGGCGGCGTTTACGAGCAGTACTTC
TRBV6-5,TRBJ2-7,TRBD1,NA,CASRRGQVTYEQYF,TGTGCCAGCAGACGCGGACAGGTTACCTACGAGCAGTACTTC
TRBV5-1,TRBJ2-3,NA,NA,CASSHGRTGGTDTQYF,TGCGCCAGCAGCCATGGGCGAACGGGGGGCACAGATACGCAGTATTTT
TRBV18,TRBJ2-2,NA,few,CASSPPGGSDDTGELFF,TGTGCCAGCTCACCACCTGGAGGGTCCGACGACACCGGGGAGCTGTTTTTT
TRBV19,TRBJ1-1,TRBD1,once,CASRDDRGSTEAFF,TGTGCCAGTAGAGACGACAGGGGGTCCACTGAAGCTTTCTTT
TRBV28,TRBJ2-7,NA,NA,CASSARDEQYF,TGTGCCAGCAGTGCCAGGGACGAGCAGTACTTC
TRBV18,TRBJ2-1,TRBD2,NA,CASSPSAGGVEEQFF,TGTGCCAGCTCACCTTCCGCGGGAGGGGTGGAAGAGCAGTTCTTC
TRBV5-4,TRBJ1-1,TRBD1,NA,CASRMGQRVEAFF,TGTGCCAGCAGGATGGGACAGAGGGTTGAAGCTTTCTTT
TRBV5-6,TRBJ2-2,NA,NA,CASSLSSGELFF,TGTGCCAGCAGCTTAAGCTCCGGGGAGCTGTTTTTT
TRBV10-2,TRBJ1-2,TRBD1,NA,CASSEQGARGYTF,TGCGCCAGCAGTGAACAGGGGGCGCGCGGCTACACCTTC
TRBV4-1,TRBJ2-1,TRBD1,NA,CASSQDETGSYNEQFF,TGCGCCAGCAGCCAAGATGAGACAGGGTCCTACAATGAGCAGTTCTTC
TRBV30,TRBJ2-5,TRBD2,NA,CAWRTGLAGGMKTQYF,TGTGCCTGGAGAACTGGACTAGCGGGGGGGATGAAGACCCAGTACTTC
TRBV27,TRBJ2-3,NA,NA,CASTREGTQYF,TGTGCCAGCACCCGAGAAGGTACGCAGTATTTT
TRBV14,TRBJ1-4,NA,NA,CASSQARTVVATNEKLFF,TGTGCCAGCAGCCAAGCCCGGACAGTCGTTGCAACTAATGAAAAACTGTTTTTT
TRBV5-1,TRBJ1-1,NA,NA,CASSLAPIGTEAFF,TGCGCCAGCAGCTTGGCCCCGATCGGCACTGAAGCTTTCTTT
TRBV11-2,TRBJ2-7,TRBD1,NA,CASSLSGGNSYEQYF,TGTGCCAGCAGCTTGTCAGGGGGTAATAGCTACGAGCAGTACTTC
TRBV4-2,TRBJ2-3,TRBD2,NA,CASSQGIDPRLAGYTQYF,TGTGCCAGCAGCCAAGGGATAGACCCGCGACTAGCGGGGTATACGCAGTATTTT
TRBV5-5,TRBJ1-2,TRBD1,NA,CASSPQQGGRIGYTF,TGTGCCAGCAGCCCCCAACAGGGGGGGCGGATTGGCTACACCTTC
TRBV27,TRBJ2-2,TRBD2,NA,CASPAPGLAEFPNTGELFF,TGTGCCAGCCCTGCCCCGGGACTAGCGGAATTCCCGAACACCGGGGAGCTGTTTTTT
TRBV5-1,TRBJ1-2,NA,once,CASSSDGRNGYTF,TGCGCCAGCAGCTCCGACGGCAGAAATGGCTACACCTTC
TRBV5-1,TRBJ2-3,NA,NA,CASRLTVSTDTQYF,TGCGCCAGCAGGCTGACGGTTAGCACAGATACGCAGTATTTT
TRBV5-4,TRBJ1-6,TRBD1,NA,CASSTGQSYNSPLHF,TGTGCCAGCAGCACGGGACAGAGCTATAATTCACCCCTCCACTTT
TRBV11-2,TRBJ2-2,NA,NA,CASSFYRENTGELFF,TGTGCCAGCAGCTTCTACAGGGAGAACACCGGGGAGCTGTTTTTT
TRBV9,TRBJ2-5,NA,NA,CASSVVGGQTQYF,TGTGCCAGCAGCGTAGTTGGGGGGCAGACCCAGTACTTC
TRBV18,TRBJ2-7,NA,NA,CASSPGQHYEQYF,TGTGCCAGCTCACCTGGACAGCACTACGAGCAGTACTTC
TRBV11-2,TRBJ2-3,NA,few,CASSLNLGGGTDTQYF,TGTGCCAGCAGCTTAAACTTAGGGGGTGGCACAGATACGCAGTATTTT
TRBV10-3,TRBJ2-5,NA,NA,CAISDSLEGREQYF,TGTGCCATCAGTGACTCGTTGGAGGGCAGGGAGCAGTACTTC
TRBV28,TRBJ2-5,NA,NA,CASSSGTSDLKTQYF,TGTGCCAGCAGCTCCGGGACCTCCGACCTAAAGACCCAGTACTTC
TRBV6-1,TRBJ1-5,NA,NA,CASGGRDLQPQHF,TGTGCCAGCGGGGGCCGGGATTTGCAGCCCCAGCATTTT
TRBV7-7,TRBJ2-2,TRBD1,NA,CASSLGQDLTGELFF,TGTGCTAGCAGCCTGGGACAGGATCTCACCGGGGAGCTGTTTTTT